This paragraph reports one T cell receptor (beta chain). This entry is derived from a study of T-cell memory formation after mild COVID-19. This CDR3 is 14 amino acids long. V dropped 6 bases and J dropped 3; count of bases not matched to a gene: 4. 5'RACE primed at constant segments yielded TCR alpha and TCR beta cDNA libraries bearing sample barcodes and UMIs. TCRdb processed the 5' RACE reads anew with MiXCR; each CDR3 protein has one entry. The sample shows under 250,000 distinct CDR3 sequences, roughly 10% of them seen only once. The chain combines TRBV12-3 or TRBV12-4 with TRBJ2-1, with 8 bases that match TRBD2. This sequence originates from a man aged 18 to 30 who had mild COVID-19 (a few samples of this study predate the infection). Cell type and time point are not known. Specimen: PBMCs or a T cell subset sorted from them (not recorded which). The CDR3, as DNA: TGTGCCAGCAGAAGCGCGGGGGGCTACAATGAGCAGTTCTTC. It codes for CASRSAGGYNEQFF.